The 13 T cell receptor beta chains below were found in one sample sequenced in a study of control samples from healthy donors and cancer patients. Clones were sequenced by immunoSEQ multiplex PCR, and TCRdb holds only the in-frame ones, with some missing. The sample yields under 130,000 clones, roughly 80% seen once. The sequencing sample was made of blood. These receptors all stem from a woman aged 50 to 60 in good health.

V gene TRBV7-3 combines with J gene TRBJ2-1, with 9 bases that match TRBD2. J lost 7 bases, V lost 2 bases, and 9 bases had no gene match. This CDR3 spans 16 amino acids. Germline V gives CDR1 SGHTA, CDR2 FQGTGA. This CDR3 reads CASSLRLAGIGNEQFF. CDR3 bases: TGTGCCAGCAGCTTACGCCTAGCGGGGATCGGGAATGAGCAGTTCTTC. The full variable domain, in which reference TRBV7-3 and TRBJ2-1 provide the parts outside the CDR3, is GAGVSQTPSNKVTEKGKYVELRCDPISGHTALYWYRQSLGQGPEFLIYFQGTGAADDSGLPNDRFFAVRPEGSVSTLKIQRTERGDSAVYLCASSLRLAGIGNEQFFGPGTRLTVL.

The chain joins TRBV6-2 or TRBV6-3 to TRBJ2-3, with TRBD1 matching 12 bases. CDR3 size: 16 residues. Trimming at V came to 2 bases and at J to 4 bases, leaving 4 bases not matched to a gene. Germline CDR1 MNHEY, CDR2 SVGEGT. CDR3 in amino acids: CASSYRDRGRPDTQYF. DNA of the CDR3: TGTGCCAGCAGTTACCGGGACAGGGGGCGGCCAGATACGCAGTATTTT.

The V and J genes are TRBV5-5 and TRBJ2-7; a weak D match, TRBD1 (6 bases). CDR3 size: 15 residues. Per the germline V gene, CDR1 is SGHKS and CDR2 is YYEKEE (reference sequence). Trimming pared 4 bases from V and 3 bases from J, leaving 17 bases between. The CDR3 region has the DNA TGTGCCAGCAGCCCTCAGGGGACGGGGAACTACGAGCAGTACTTC. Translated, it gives CASSPQGTGNYEQYF.

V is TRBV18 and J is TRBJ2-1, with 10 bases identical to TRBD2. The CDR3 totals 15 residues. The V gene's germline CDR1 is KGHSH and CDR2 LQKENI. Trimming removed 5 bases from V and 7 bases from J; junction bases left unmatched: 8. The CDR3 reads CASSTLAGVGNEQFF. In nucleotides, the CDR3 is TGTGCCAGCTCAACCCTAGCGGGAGTCGGAAATGAGCAGTTCTTC.

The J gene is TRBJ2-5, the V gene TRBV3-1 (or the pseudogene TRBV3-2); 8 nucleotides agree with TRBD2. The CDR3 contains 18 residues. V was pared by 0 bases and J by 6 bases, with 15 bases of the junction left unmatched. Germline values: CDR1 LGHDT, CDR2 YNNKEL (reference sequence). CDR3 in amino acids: CASSQDKGGTAGGQTQYF. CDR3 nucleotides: TGTGCCAGCAGCCAAGATAAGGGGGGGACGGCGGGAGGTCAGACCCAGTACTTC.

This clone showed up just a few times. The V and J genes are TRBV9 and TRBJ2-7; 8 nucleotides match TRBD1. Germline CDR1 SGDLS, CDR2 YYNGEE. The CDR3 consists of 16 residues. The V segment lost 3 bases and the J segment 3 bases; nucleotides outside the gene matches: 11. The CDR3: CASSEGFGQGLYEQYF. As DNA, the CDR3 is TGTGCCAGCAGCGAGGGTTTTGGACAGGGTCTCTACGAGCAGTACTTC. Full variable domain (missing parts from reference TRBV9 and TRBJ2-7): DSGVTQTPKHLITATGQRVTLRCSPRSGDLSVYWYQQSLDQGLQFLIQYYNGEERAKGNILERFSAQQFPDLHSELNLSSLELGDSALYFCASSEGFGQGLYEQYFGPGTRLTVT.

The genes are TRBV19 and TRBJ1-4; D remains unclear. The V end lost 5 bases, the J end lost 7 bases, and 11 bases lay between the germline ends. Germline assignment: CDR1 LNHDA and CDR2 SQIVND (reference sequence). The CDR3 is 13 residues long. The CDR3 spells CASSFLDAEKLFF. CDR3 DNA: TGTGCCAGTAGTTTTCTGGACGCTGAAAAACTGTTTTTT.

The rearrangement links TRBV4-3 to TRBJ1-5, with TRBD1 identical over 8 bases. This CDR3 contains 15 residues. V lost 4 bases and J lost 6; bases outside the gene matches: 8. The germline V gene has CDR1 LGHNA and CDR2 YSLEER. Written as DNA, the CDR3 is TGCGCCAGCAGCCCAGACAGGGGTCCGGGTCAGCCCCAGCATTTT. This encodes CASSPDRGPGQPQHF.

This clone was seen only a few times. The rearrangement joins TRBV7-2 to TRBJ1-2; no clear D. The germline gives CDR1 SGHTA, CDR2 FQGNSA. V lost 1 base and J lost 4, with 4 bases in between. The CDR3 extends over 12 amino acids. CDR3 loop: CASSLESYGYTF. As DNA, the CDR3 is TGTGCCAGCAGCTTAGAGTCCTATGGCTACACCTTC. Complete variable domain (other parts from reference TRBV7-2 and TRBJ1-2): GAGVSQSPSNKVTEKGKDVELRCDPISGHTALYWYRQSLGQGLEFLIYFQGNSAPDKSGLPSDRFSAERTGGSVSTLTIQRTQQEDSAVYLCASSLESYGYTFGSGTRLTVV.

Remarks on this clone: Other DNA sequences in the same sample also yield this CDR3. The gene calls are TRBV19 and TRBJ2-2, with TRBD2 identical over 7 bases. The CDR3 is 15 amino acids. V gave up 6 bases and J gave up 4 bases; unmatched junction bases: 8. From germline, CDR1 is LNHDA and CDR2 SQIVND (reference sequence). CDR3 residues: CASRRGGGGTGELFF. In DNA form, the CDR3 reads TGTGCCAGTAGACGGGGCGGGGGTGGCACCGGGGAGCTGTTTTTT.

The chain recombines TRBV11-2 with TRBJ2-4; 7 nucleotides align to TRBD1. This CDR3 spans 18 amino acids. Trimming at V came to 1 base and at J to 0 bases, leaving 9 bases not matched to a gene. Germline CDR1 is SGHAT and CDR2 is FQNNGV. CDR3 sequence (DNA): TGTGCCAGCAGCTTAGTGGGGACAGCAAACTTAGCCAAAAACATTCAGTACTTC. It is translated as CASSLVGTANLAKNIQYF.

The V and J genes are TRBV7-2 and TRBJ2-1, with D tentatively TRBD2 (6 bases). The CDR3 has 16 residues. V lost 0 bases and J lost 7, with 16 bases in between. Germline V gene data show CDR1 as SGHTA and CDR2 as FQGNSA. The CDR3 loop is CASSLALAGRWNEQFF. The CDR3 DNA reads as TGTGCCAGCAGCTTAGCGCTCGCGGGACGATGGAATGAGCAGTTCTTC.

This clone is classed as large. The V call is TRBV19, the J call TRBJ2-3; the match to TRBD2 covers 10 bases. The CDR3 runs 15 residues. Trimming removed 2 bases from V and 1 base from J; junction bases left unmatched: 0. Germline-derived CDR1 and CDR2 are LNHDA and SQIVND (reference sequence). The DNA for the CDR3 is TGTGCCAGTAGTATACTAGCGGGGGGCACAGATACGCAGTATTTT. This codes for CASSILAGGTDTQYF.